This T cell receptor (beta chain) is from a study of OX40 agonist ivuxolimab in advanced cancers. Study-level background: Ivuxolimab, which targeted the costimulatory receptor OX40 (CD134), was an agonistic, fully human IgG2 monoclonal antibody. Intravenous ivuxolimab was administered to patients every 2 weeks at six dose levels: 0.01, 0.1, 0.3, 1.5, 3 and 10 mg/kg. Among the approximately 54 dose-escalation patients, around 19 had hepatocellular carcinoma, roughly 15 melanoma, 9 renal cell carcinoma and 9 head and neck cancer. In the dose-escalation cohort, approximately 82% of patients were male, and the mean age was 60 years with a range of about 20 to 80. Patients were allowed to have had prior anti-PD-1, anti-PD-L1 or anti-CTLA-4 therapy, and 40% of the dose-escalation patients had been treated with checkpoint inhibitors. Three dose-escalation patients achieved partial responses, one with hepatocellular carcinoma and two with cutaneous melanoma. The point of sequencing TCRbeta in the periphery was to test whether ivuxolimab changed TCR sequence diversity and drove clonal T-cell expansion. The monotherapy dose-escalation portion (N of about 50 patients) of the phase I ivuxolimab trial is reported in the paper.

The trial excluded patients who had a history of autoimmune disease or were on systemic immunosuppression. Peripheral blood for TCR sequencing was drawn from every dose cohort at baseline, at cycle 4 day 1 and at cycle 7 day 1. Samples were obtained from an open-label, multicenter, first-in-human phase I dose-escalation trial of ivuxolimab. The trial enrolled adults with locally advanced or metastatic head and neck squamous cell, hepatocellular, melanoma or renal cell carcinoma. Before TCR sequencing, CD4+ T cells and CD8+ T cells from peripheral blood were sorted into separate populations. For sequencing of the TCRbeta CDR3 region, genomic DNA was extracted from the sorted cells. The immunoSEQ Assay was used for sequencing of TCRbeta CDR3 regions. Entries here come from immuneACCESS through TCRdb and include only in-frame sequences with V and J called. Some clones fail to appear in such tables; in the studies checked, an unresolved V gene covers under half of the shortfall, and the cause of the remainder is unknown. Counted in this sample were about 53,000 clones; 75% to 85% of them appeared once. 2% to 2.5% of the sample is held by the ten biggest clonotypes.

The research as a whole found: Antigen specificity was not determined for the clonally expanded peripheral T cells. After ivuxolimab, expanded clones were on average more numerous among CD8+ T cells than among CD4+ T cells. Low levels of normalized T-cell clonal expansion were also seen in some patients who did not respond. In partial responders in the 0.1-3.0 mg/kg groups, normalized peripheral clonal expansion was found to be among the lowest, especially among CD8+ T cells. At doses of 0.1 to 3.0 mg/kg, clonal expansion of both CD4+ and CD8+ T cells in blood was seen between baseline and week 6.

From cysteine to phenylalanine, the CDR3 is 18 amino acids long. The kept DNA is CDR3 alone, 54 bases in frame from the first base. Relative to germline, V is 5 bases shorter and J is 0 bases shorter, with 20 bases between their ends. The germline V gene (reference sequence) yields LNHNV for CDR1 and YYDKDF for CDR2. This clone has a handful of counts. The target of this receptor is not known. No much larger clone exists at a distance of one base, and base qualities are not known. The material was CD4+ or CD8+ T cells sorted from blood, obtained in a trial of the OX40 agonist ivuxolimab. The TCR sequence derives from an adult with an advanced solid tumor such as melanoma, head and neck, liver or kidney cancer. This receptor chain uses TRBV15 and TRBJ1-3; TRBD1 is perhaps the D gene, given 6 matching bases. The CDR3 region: CATSGGTRALSSGNTIYF. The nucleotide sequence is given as TGTGCCACCAGCGGGGGCACGAGGGCACTTAGCTCTGGAAACACCATATATTTT.